This TCR beta chain came from a study of cytomegalovirus exposure and HLA in healthy donors. As regards this clone: This sample also contains other DNA sequences that code for the same CDR3.

PCR involved 60 Vbeta and 13 Jbeta primers. The protocol was immunoSEQ multiplex PCR, while the TCRdb copy is restricted to in-frame clones and leaves out a portion. This sample's table has some 30,000 clones. Germline-derived CDR1 and CDR2 are MNHNS and SASEGT. The CDR3 runs to 15 residues. Trimming removed 7 bases at V and 1 base at J, with 17 bases between. The TCR was taken from a woman between 35 and 50 years old in good health and CMV-seropositive. Specimen: PBMCs. The chain combines TRBV6-1 with TRBJ2-7; a possible D gene is TRBD1 (6 bases). The CDR3 bases are TGTGCCAGCACCCGGATTTCGAGGGGGTCCTACGAGCAGTACTTC. Its protein is CASTRISRGSYEQYF.